What follows are 25 T cell receptor beta chains derived from one specimen sequenced in a study of cytomegalovirus exposure and HLA in healthy donors. 13 Jbeta primers and 60 Vbeta primers were used for the PCR. Method: immunoSEQ multiplex PCR; TCRdb's copy keeps in-frame clones and lacks some. The repertoire holds roughly 150,000 clones, with about 75% as singletons. The sample comprised PBMCs. These receptors were obtained from a woman aged 30 to 39 in good health and CMV-seronegative.

The chain joins TRBV27 to TRBJ1-2, with D possibly TRBD1 on 5 matching bases. Germline loops: CDR1 MNHEY, CDR2 SMNVEV (reference sequence). This CDR3 contains 13 residues. V lost 6 bases and J 2 bases, leaving 10 bases between the germline ends. The chain's CDR3 is CASRNSGNYGYTF. CDR3 bases: TGTGCCAGCAGGAATTCAGGGAACTATGGCTACACCTTC.

The V call is TRBV6-1, the J call TRBJ1-2; D call uncertain. Germline V gives CDR1 MNHNS, CDR2 SASEGT. The CDR3 totals 16 residues. Trimming stripped 1 base from V and 4 bases from J, with 16 bases between. The CDR3 sequence: CASSEGANREIYGYTF. The CDR3 nucleotides read TGTGCCAGCAGTGAAGGCGCAAATCGGGAGATCTATGGCTACACCTTC.

The chain combines TRBV18 with TRBJ2-1; TRBD2 matches at 11 bases. The CDR3 extends over 14 amino acids. V was pared by 5 bases and J by 5 bases, with 2 bases of the junction left unmatched. Germline V gene sequence: CDR1 KGHSH, CDR2 LQKENI. In nucleotides, the CDR3 is TGTGCCAGCTCAATAGCGGGGGGGAACAATGAGCAGTTCTTC. It yields the protein CASSIAGGNNEQFF.

The chain employs TRBV9 and TRBJ2-5; TRBD2 agrees at 7 bases. The CDR3 covers 13 residues. Germline loops: CDR1 SGDLS, CDR2 YYNGEE. The J segment lost 1 base and the V segment lost 5 bases, leaving 2 bases of the junction unmatched. The CDR3 loop reads CASSPGGQETQYF. Here the CDR3 DNA reads TGTGCCAGCAGTCCGGGGGGCCAAGAGACCCAGTACTTC.

This clone appeared a few times. J is TRBJ2-3 and V is TRBV6-4; 9 bases map to TRBD1. Germline CDR1 and CDR2: MRHNA and SNTAGT. This CDR3 is built from 15 residues. Germline trimming cut 4 bases from V and 6 bases from J; bases unmatched to any gene: 8. The CDR3 region has the DNA TGTGCCAGCAGTGCCCAAGACAGGGGGGTTGATACGCAGTATTTT. Translation: CASSAQDRGVDTQYF.

The rearrangement joins TRBV15 to TRBJ2-7; TRBD2 might be the D (6 bases). The V end lost 0 bases, the J end lost 2 bases, and 11 bases lay between the germline ends. Per germline, CDR1 LNHNV and CDR2 YYDKDF (reference sequence). CDR3 length equals 15 residues. CDR3 nucleotides: TGTGCCACCAGCAGAGAATGGGGGACTGCCTACGAGCAGTACTTC. Protein sequence: CATSREWGTAYEQYF.

This clone was observed a single time. V is TRBV6-5 and J is TRBJ1-3; tentative D call: TRBD1 (6 bases). Germline V lookup: CDR1 MNHEY, CDR2 SVGAGI. The CDR3 runs to 14 residues. V was shortened by 7 bases and J by 0 bases, with 10 bases between the two germline ends. The CDR3 loop is CASKRDNSGNTIYF. The CDR3 DNA sequence: TGTGCCAGCAAGCGGGACAACTCTGGAAACACCATATATTTT.

This chain joins TRBV29-1 and TRBJ1-3; 9 bases match TRBD1. Germline lookup yields CDR1 SQVTM and CDR2 ANQGSEA. The V gene end was trimmed by 0 bases and the J gene end by 4 bases; junction bases not matched to a gene: 7. CDR3 length: 16 amino acids. CDR3 nucleotide sequence: TGCAGCGTTGAAGACCCGGACAGGGGAGGAGGAAACACCATATATTTT. Its translation: CSVEDPDRGGGNTIYF.

V usage is TRBV7-6 and J usage is TRBJ1-2, with 7 bases aligning to TRBD1. V shed 8 bases and J 7 bases; nucleotides not matched to a gene: 10. Germline values: CDR1 SGHVS, CDR2 FNYEAQ. The CDR3 runs 13 residues. The CDR3 sequence: CASSPLTGLGYTF. DNA for the CDR3: TGTGCCAGCTCTCCGTTGACAGGGCTTGGCTACACCTTC.

This sequence joins TRBV13 and TRBJ2-1; tentatively, D is TRBD2 (7 bases). With 4 bases removed from V and 4 bases from J, the gap between germline ends came to 17 bases. The CDR3 extends over 16 amino acids. Germline V CDR1 and CDR2: PRHDT, FYEKMQ (reference sequence). CDR3: CASSSADAGAYNEQFF. The CDR3 coding sequence is TGTGCCAGCAGCTCCGCGGATGCGGGGGCGTACAATGAGCAGTTCTTC.

The CDR3 reads CASSRTGHYGYTF. The CDR3 bases are TGTGCCAGCAGTCGGACAGGGCACTATGGCTACACCTTC. The chain joins TRBV27 to TRBJ1-2; the match to TRBD1 covers 8 bases. This CDR3 is 13 amino acids long. With 5 bases clipped from V and 3 bases from J, the junction kept 2 bases outside the gene matches. Germline-derived CDR1 and CDR2 are MNHEY and SMNVEV (reference sequence).

The chain is built from TRBV11-1 and TRBJ2-7; 9 nucleotides agree with TRBD1. Germline-derived CDR1 and CDR2 are SGHAT and FQDESV (reference sequence). J was trimmed by 3 bases and V by 0 bases; bases with no gene match: 6. This CDR3 contains 16 residues. CDR3 loop: CASSLAADRGIYEQYF. For the CDR3, the DNA is TGTGCCAGCAGCTTAGCCGCGGACAGGGGTATCTACGAGCAGTACTTC.

The chain links TRBV27 to TRBJ1-1; possible D gene TRBD1, 6 bases. Trimming removed 6 bases at V and 4 bases at J, with 24 bases between. Germline-derived CDR1 and CDR2 are MNHEY and SMNVEV (reference sequence). CDR3 size: 17 residues. As DNA, the CDR3 is TGTGCCAGCAGCCTAGGGGGTCTTGGGTTCTTGAGCACTGAAGCTTTCTTT. As protein: CASSLGGLGFLSTEAFF.

The chain is built from TRBV6-4 and TRBJ2-1, with D unclear. The CDR3 covers 13 residues. Between the trimmed V and J ends, which lost 4 bases and 6 bases, there was a span of 10 bases. CDR1 and CDR2 (germline): MRHNA, SNTAGT. This CDR3 is CASSVSTSNEQFF. CDR3 coding DNA: TGTGCCAGCAGTGTGTCTACTTCCAATGAGCAGTTCTTC.

The chain combines TRBV19 with TRBJ2-1; D not resolved. Germline-derived CDR1 and CDR2 are LNHDA and SQIVND (reference sequence). The CDR3 contains 14 residues. V was shortened by 6 bases and J by 0 bases, with 9 bases between the two germline ends. The CDR3 reads CASSVRSSYNEQFF. The CDR3 coding sequence is TGTGCCAGTAGCGTCAGAAGCTCCTACAATGAGCAGTTCTTC. The full variable domain, completed using reference TRBV19 and TRBJ2-1, is DGGITQSPKYLFRKEGQNVTLSCEQNLNHDAMYWYRQDPGQGLRLIYYSQIVNDFQKGDIAEGYSVSREKKESFPLTVTSAQKNPTAFYLCASSVRSSYNEQFFGPGTRLTVL.

The CDR3 loop reads CASSLWGTSGGSHNEQFF. For the CDR3, the DNA is TGTGCCAGCAGCCTATGGGGGACTAGCGGGGGGAGCCACAATGAGCAGTTCTTC. This chain uses TRBV7-9 with TRBJ2-1; 15 positions agree with TRBD2. With V trimmed by 5 bases and J by 5 bases, 10 bases remained unmatched. Per germline, CDR1 SEHNR and CDR2 FQNEAQ (reference sequence). The CDR3 has 18 amino acids.

Notes on this clone: Other DNA variants within this sample encode the same CDR3. The genes are TRBV5-1 and TRBJ1-6, with 10 bases that match TRBD1. The trim removed 2 bases at V and 7 bases at J, leaving 3 bases unmatched. The CDR3 runs 15 residues. Germline CDR1 SGHRS, CDR2 YFSETQ. The chain's CDR3 is CASSLPGQGNSPLHF. CDR3 nucleotides: TGCGCCAGCAGCTTACCGGGACAGGGGAATTCACCCCTCCACTTT.

This clone has just a few counts. This chain joins TRBV4-2 and TRBJ1-2, with D perhaps TRBD1 (5 bases). With 0 bases removed from V and 8 bases from J, the gap between germline ends came to 7 bases. Germline-derived CDR1 and CDR2 are LGHNA and YNFKEQ. The CDR3 is 12 residues long. CDR3 residues: CASSQEGGGYTF. The CDR3 bases are TGTGCCAGCAGCCAAGAGGGGGGGGGCTACACCTTC.

J is TRBJ1-1 and V is TRBV2; D not resolved. The V end lost 2 bases, the J end lost 0 bases, and 16 bases lay between the germline ends. This CDR3 spans 17 amino acids. Germline CDR1 and CDR2: SNHLY and FYNNEI. The chain's CDR3 is CASSERHTPYMNTEAFF. CDR3 DNA sequence: TGTGCCAGCAGTGAAAGACATACCCCTTACATGAACACTGAAGCTTTCTTT.

The V gene is TRBV4-2, the J gene TRBJ2-7, with 14 bases that match TRBD2. This CDR3 comprises 20 residues. The germline V gene has CDR1 LGHNA and CDR2 YNFKEQ. V shed 0 bases and J 3 bases; nucleotides not matched to a gene: 13. For the CDR3, the DNA is TGTGCCAGCAGCCAAGATAGCCCCCGGACTAGCGGGGGGTCCGGCTACGAGCAGTACTTC. This codes for CASSQDSPRTSGGSGYEQYF.

The V gene is TRBV19, the J gene TRBJ1-2; D is perhaps TRBD1 (5 bases). CDR1 and CDR2 from the germline V gene are LNHDA and SQIVND (reference sequence). The germline V and J ends were trimmed by 4 bases and 3 bases, with 6 bases remaining between them. The CDR3 is 12 amino acids. The DNA for the CDR3 is TGTGCCAGTAGTAGCAGGGACTATGGCTACACCTTC. Translating gives CASSSRDYGYTF.

The chain is built from TRBV5-5 and TRBJ1-2; D gene unclear. Germline V gene data show CDR1 as SGHKS and CDR2 as YYEKEE (reference sequence). Trimming took off 6 bases at V and 8 bases at J, with 11 bases between the two ends. This CDR3 is built from 11 residues. Written as DNA, the CDR3 is TGTGCCAGCACCGCCAACCGGGGCTACACCTTC. Its protein is CASTANRGYTF.

This clone appeared a single time. The chain links TRBV4-2 to TRBJ2-1; TRBD2 agrees at 8 bases. This CDR3 spans 16 amino acids. Germline trimming cut 3 bases from V and 4 bases from J; bases unmatched to any gene: 8. CDR1 is LGHNA, CDR2 YNFKEQ, per germline. Written as DNA, the CDR3 is TGTGCCAGCAGCCACAGGACTAGCCTCCTTTACAATGAGCAGTTCTTC. This encodes CASSHRTSLLYNEQFF.

The rearrangement uses TRBV27 and TRBJ1-2, with 7 bases aligning to TRBD1. CDR3 length: 15 residues. Germline V CDR1 and CDR2: MNHEY, SMNVEV (reference sequence). J was trimmed by 4 bases and V by 3 bases; bases with no gene match: 8. The CDR3 loop is CASSLGTESIYGYTF. CDR3 nucleotide sequence: TGTGCCAGCAGTTTGGGGACAGAATCTATCTATGGCTACACCTTC.

The chain is built from TRBV5-1 and TRBJ1-2, with TRBD1 matching over 9 bases. V was pared by 4 bases and J by 5 bases, with 12 bases of the junction left unmatched. The germline CDR1 and CDR2 sequences are SGHRS and YFSETQ. The length of the CDR3 is 16 residues. CDR3 sequence reads: CASSTNPPGTGYGYTF. Here the CDR3 DNA reads TGCGCCAGCAGCACTAACCCCCCCGGGACAGGGTATGGCTACACCTTC.